The source of this T cell receptor (beta chain) is a study of T-cell memory formation after mild COVID-19. About this clonotype itself: Antigen unknown.

With V trimmed by 4 bases and J by 2 bases, 6 bases remained unmatched. Per germline, CDR1 KGHDR and CDR2 SFDVKD. This CDR3 is 16 amino acids long. 5'RACE, which relied on constant-segment primers, yielded TCR alpha and TCR beta cDNA libraries carrying sample barcodes and UMIs. A single record per CDR3 protein comes from TCRdb applying MiXCR to the 5' RACE reads. This table has roughly 340,000 distinct CDR3 sequences, about 16% appearing once. Study outcomes and limitations: CD4/CD8 balance held among clones contracting day 15 to 85, and later expanders leaned CD4+. Confirmation was lacking for SARS-CoV-2 specificity of second-wave clones that peaked on day 37. Cross-reactive memory apparently joined, as some responding clones appeared in pre-infection memory.

The rearrangement links TRBV24-1 to TRBJ2-1; TRBD2 aligns across 8 bases. The sample consisted of PBMCs or a T cell subset sorted from them (not recorded which). This sequence originates from a man younger than 35 who had mild COVID-19 (a few samples of this study predate the infection). Cell type and time point are not known. CDR3 sequence: CATSETRGAPYNEQFF. Written as DNA, the CDR3 is TGTGCCACCAGTGAAACGCGGGGGGCTCCCTACAATGAGCAGTTCTTC.